Sequencing of this TCR beta chain was carried out in a study of blood T cell repertoires in COVID-19. Across the whole study: COVID-19 samples, acute and convalescent, were from the United States, Italy and Spain. Sample material is recorded as cDNA or gDNA derived from T cells, B-cell-depleted T cells, or PBMCs.

The CDR3 length is 15 residues. V lost 4 bases and J 3 bases, leaving 16 bases between the germline ends. From germline, CDR1 is SGHDT and CDR2 YYEEEE. Seattle's enrolled individuals joined amid active infection and were then monitored longitudinally. Using immunoSEQ multiplex PCR, the repertoire was profiled, and TCRdb retains in-frame clones only, with some absent. This sample has more than 350,000 clones; 89% occur once, and the top ten carry under 4%. The clonotype comes from a woman aged 25 to 39 with COVID-19, enrolled during active disease. This sequence joins TRBV5-6 and TRBJ1-1, with D unresolved. The sample consisted of peripheral blood. CDR3 DNA: TGTGCCAGCAGCCGGGGAAGGGCCCCCTACACTGAAGCTTTCTTT. Translated: CASSRGRAPYTEAFF.